Listed here are 21 T cell receptor beta chains from one sample, sequenced in a study of Graves' ophthalmopathy and Graves' hyperthyroidism. RNA transcripts served as template for amplifying TCR beta CDR3 sequences. HTBI primers primed a first-round RT-PCR, and a second-round multiplex PCR followed. A single record per CDR3 protein comes from TCRdb applying MiXCR to the multiplex PCR reads. Among just over 600,000 distinct CDR3 sequences listed, 20% to 25% were seen once. What was sequenced was peripheral blood. The receptors shown here come from a woman younger than 35 with stable Graves' hyperthyroidism. Some clones in this sample may be carry-over from other donors' samples.

The chain recombines TRBV6-1 with TRBJ1-5; D unclear. Per germline, CDR1 MNHNS and CDR2 SASEGT. This CDR3 region has 13 residues. Deletions cut 6 bases from V and 11 bases from J, with 17 bases between. CDR3 sequence reads: CASRSSDGPAQHF. The CDR3 DNA is TGTGCCAGCAGGTCCAGTGACGGCCCGGCCCAGCATTTT.

This clonotype was counted many times. The chain recombines TRBV29-1 with TRBJ1-2; the D is unclear. Germline assignment: CDR1 SQVTM and CDR2 ANQGSEA. V shed 1 base and J shed 3 bases, with 6 bases lying between them. The CDR3 runs to 12 residues. Written as DNA, the CDR3 is TGCAGCGTTGAAGGGGGTTACTATGGCTACACCTTC. Its protein product is CSVEGGYYGYTF.

This clonotype was seen at least ten times. The chain couples TRBV13 to TRBJ2-5; a weak D match, TRBD1 (5 bases). Germline CDR1 reads PRHDT; CDR2 reads FYEKMQ (reference sequence). This CDR3 spans 14 amino acids. Trimming cost V 1 base and J 5 bases, with 11 bases left between them. The CDR3: CASSLEGRVETQYF. The CDR3 region has the DNA TGTGCCAGCAGCTTAGAAGGCAGGGTGGAGACCCAGTACTTC.

In the case of this clonotype: Mismatch with germline at one junction end may stem from a read error. V usage is TRBV13 and J usage is TRBJ1-1; D is unresolved. The CDR3 is made up of 11 amino acids. Looked up from germline, CDR1 is PRHDT and CDR2 is FYEKMQ (reference sequence). CDR3 in amino acids: CASSLGGSLLF. CDR3 in DNA: TGTGCCAGCAGCTTAGGCGGTTCATTGCTTTTT.

This clonotype was seen many times. V is TRBV12-3 or TRBV12-4 and J is TRBJ1-4; D ambiguous. This CDR3 spans 11 amino acids. V lost 5 bases to trimming and J lost 6 bases, with 4 bases between them. This CDR3 is CASSDDEKLFF. CDR3 DNA: TGTGCCAGCAGTGACGATGAAAAACTGTTTTTT.

This clonotype was found a few times. One end of the junction varies from germline; a read error may be responsible. This rearrangement joins TRBV6-1 to TRBJ2-2; the D gene could be TRBD1 or TRBD2 (5 bases each). Germline CDR1 and CDR2: MNHNS and SASEGT. The CDR3 covers 15 residues. CDR3 nucleotide sequence: TGTGCCAGCAGTGAAGTAGGGGCCAACACCGGGGAGCCGTTTTTT. Encoded protein: CASSEVGANTGEPFF.

Here the CDR3 reads CASIGGYSNQPQHF. The CDR3 DNA reads as TGTGCCAGCATAGGAGGATATAGCAATCAGCCCCAGCATTTT. The chain carries TRBV28 and TRBJ1-5; D not certain. The V gene lost 7 bases and the J gene lost 0 bases, with 10 bases spanning the gap. Germline CDR1 MDHEN, CDR2 SYDVKM. This CDR3 has 14 amino acids.

This clonotype has more than one count but fewer than ten. The chain combines TRBV4-2 with TRBJ1-5; 10 bases agree with TRBD1. The CDR3 is 18 residues long. Trimming at V came to 3 bases and at J to 7 bases, leaving 15 bases not matched to a gene. CDR1 and CDR2 (germline): LGHNA, YNFKEQ. CDR3 DNA sequence: TGTGCCAGCAGCCAGCTTCGAAGGACAGGGGGAGGCCACCAGCCCCAGCATTTT. Protein product: CASSQLRRTGGGHQPQHF.

This clonotype has at least ten counts. The rearrangement joins TRBV6-1 to TRBJ2-6; D unresolved. This CDR3 has 16 residues. From germline, CDR1 is MNHNS and CDR2 SASEGT. Trimming removed 2 bases at V and 2 bases at J, with 10 bases between. CDR3 DNA: TGTGCCAGCAGTGAATTAAGGAGAACTGGGGCCAACGTCCTGACTTTC. Amino acid sequence: CASSELRRTGANVLTF.

At least ten counts were recorded for this clonotype. V gene TRBV6-1 combines with J gene TRBJ2-7; 14 bases match TRBD2. The length of the CDR3 is 15 residues. V lost 4 bases and J lost 5; bases outside the gene matches: 4. Germline V lookup: CDR1 MNHNS, CDR2 SASEGT. DNA of the CDR3: TGTGCCAGCAGTGGGGGACTAGCGGGAGCTAACGAGCAGTACTTC. The encoded protein is CASSGGLAGANEQYF.

The V gene is TRBV20-1, the J gene TRBJ2-7; TRBD2 agrees at 9 bases. The CDR3 covers 14 residues. V was clipped by 6 bases and J by 7 bases; unmatched bases: 13. CDR1 is DFQATT, CDR2 SNEGSKA, per germline (reference sequence). CDR3 sequence: CSAHSGGPDGEQYF. The CDR3 DNA reads as TGCAGTGCCCATAGCGGGGGCCCGGACGGGGAGCAGTACTTC.

Points on this clonotype: At one boundary the junction diverges from the germline segment, which might be a read error. The CDR3 sequence is CASSRGTINTEDFF. The CDR3 bases are TGTGCCAGCAGCCGGGGCACGATTAACACTGAAGATTTCTTT. This chain joins TRBV3-1 and TRBJ1-1, with a possible D match to TRBD1 (5 bases). The length of the CDR3 is 14 residues. In germline, CDR1 is LGHDT, CDR2 YNNKEL (reference sequence). The full variable domain, with the rest looked up from reference TRBV3-1 and TRBJ1-1, is DTAVSQTPKYLVTQMGNDKSIKCEQNLGHDTMYWYKQDSKKFLKIMFSYNNKELIINETVPNRFSPKSPDKAHLNLHINSLELGDSAVYFCASSRGTINTEDFFGQGTRLTVV.

This clonotype was seen ten or more times. The V and J genes are TRBV4-2 and TRBJ1-5; maybe TRBD1 (6 bases). Trimming shortened V by 0 bases and J by 9 bases, and 9 bases separated the two germline ends. CDR1 and CDR2 (germline): LGHNA, YNFKEQ. The CDR3 is 13 residues long. The CDR3 nucleotides are TGTGCCAGCAGCCAAGAAGGGGGTCTGCCCCAGCATTTT. Translation: CASSQEGGLPQHF.

This chain links TRBV4-1 with TRBJ2-7, with D perhaps matching TRBD1 or TRBD2 (5 bases each). The CDR3 totals 15 residues. Germline V lookup: CDR1 MGHRA, CDR2 YSYEKL. V lost 4 bases to trimming and J lost 1 base, with 14 bases between them. The CDR3 region is CASSRGSGRSYEQYF. The DNA of the CDR3 is TGCGCCAGCAGCCGGGGTTCAGGGAGATCCTACGAGCAGTACTTC.

This chain uses TRBV11-3 with TRBJ2-7; maybe TRBD2 (7 bases). V was shortened by 5 bases and J by 6 bases, with 14 bases between the two germline ends. Germline V gene data show CDR1 as SGHNT and CDR2 as YENEEA. CDR3 length equals 13 residues. In DNA, the CDR3 is TGTGCCAGCAGCGTTTTCGGGGGGCCCGAGCAGTACTTC. Encoded protein: CASSVFGGPEQYF.

Notes on this clonotype: This clone may be a read error of a much larger clone one base away. This chain uses TRBV11-2 with TRBJ2-2; the D gene is possibly TRBD2 (5 bases). The CDR3 totals 16 residues. Germline V gene sequence: CDR1 SGHAT, CDR2 FQNNGV. CDR3 protein: CASSLVVNTNTGELSF. For the CDR3, the DNA is TGTGCCAGCAGCTTAGTTGTCAACACGAACACCGGGGAGCTGTCTTTT.

This clonotype was seen more than once but under ten times. The chain employs TRBV7-9 and TRBJ2-5; TRBD2 agrees at 9 bases. V gave up 0 bases and J gave up 5 bases; unmatched junction bases: 4. CDR3 size: 15 residues. Germline CDR1 and CDR2: SEHNR and FQNEAQ (reference sequence). CDR3 nucleotide sequence: TGTGCCAGCAGCTTAGCGCTCGCGGGGGGGGAGACCCAGTACTTC. Residues: CASSLALAGGETQYF.

This clonotype occurred many times. The J gene is TRBJ2-7, the V gene TRBV20-1, with 8 bases lining up with TRBD2. Germline CDR1 reads DFQATT; CDR2 reads SNEGSKA (reference sequence). Germline trimming cut 0 bases from V and 4 bases from J; bases unmatched to any gene: 11. The length of the CDR3 is 16 residues. The CDR3 region is CSARESTGTRGYEQYF. In nucleotides, the CDR3 is TGCAGTGCTAGAGAGTCGACCGGGACTAGGGGATACGAGCAGTACTTC.

This clonotype was observed many times. The chain is built from TRBV27 and TRBJ2-7, with TRBD2 identical over 12 bases. CDR3 length equals 17 residues. Germline CDR1 MNHEY, CDR2 SMNVEV (reference sequence). V was pared by 0 bases and J by 0 bases, with 3 bases of the junction left unmatched. The chain's CDR3 is CASSLSQTSGGSYEQYF. CDR3 bases: TGTGCCAGCAGTTTATCCCAGACTAGCGGGGGCTCCTACGAGCAGTACTTC.

On this clonotype itself: Given a much more abundant clone one base away, this may be a read error. The chain joins TRBV27 to TRBJ2-7; 7 bases map to TRBD2. The CDR3 is made up of 15 amino acids. Germline CDR1 MNHEY, CDR2 SMNVEV (reference sequence). CDR3 residues: CASSVRRSSGYEQDF. CDR3 coding DNA: TGTGCCAGCAGTGTTCGAAGGTCTAGCGGCTACGAGCAGGACTTC.

This sequence joins TRBV12-3 or TRBV12-4 and TRBJ1-5, with 11 bases aligning to TRBD1. The CDR3 is 15 residues long. V lost 5 bases to trimming and J lost 8 bases; unmatched junction nucleotides: 8. The CDR3 protein is CASSKDRGLFEPQHF. CDR3 coding DNA: TGTGCCAGCAGTAAGGACAGGGGGCTTTTTGAGCCCCAGCATTTT.